The 22 T cell receptor beta chains presented below share a single source sample, sequenced in a study of blood T cell repertoires in COVID-19. Generated by immunoSEQ multiplex PCR, the TCRdb table keeps only in-frame clones and is missing some. The table has approximately 300,000 clones, around 84% seen once. The specimen sequenced was PBMCs or T cells enriched from blood (not recorded which). These receptor sequences come from a woman under 30 who had recovered from COVID-19.

This clone was recorded a few times. This sequence joins TRBV10-3 and TRBJ2-7; 9 bases are a match to TRBD2. This CDR3 region has 16 residues. After removal of 2 bases from V and 3 bases from J, the junction contained 8 bases not matched to a gene. Germline V CDR1 and CDR2: ENHRY, SYGVKD. DNA for the CDR3: TGTGCCATCAGTGAGGGCATGGCTAGCGGGATCTACGAGCAGTACTTC. Translating gives CAISEGMASGIYEQYF.

The chain uses TRBV3-1 (or the pseudogene TRBV3-2) and TRBJ1-2; 10 bases line up with TRBD1. Unmatched junction bases numbered 8, after V lost 3 bases and J lost 4 bases. Looked up from germline, CDR1 is LGHDT and CDR2 is YNNKEL (reference sequence). The CDR3 length is 16 residues. The CDR3 DNA sequence: TGTGCCAGCAGCCATCACGGACAGGGGGAGGGCTATGGCTACACCTTC. Encoded protein: CASSHHGQGEGYGYTF.

The gene calls are TRBV6-4 and TRBJ2-1, with 8 bases that match TRBD2. The CDR3 totals 15 residues. After removal of 2 bases from V and 0 bases from J, the junction contained 0 bases not matched to a gene. Germline CDR1 and CDR2: MRHNA and SNTAGT. The CDR3: CASSDAGGSYNEQFF. The CDR3 DNA reads as TGTGCCAGCAGTGACGCGGGGGGCTCCTACAATGAGCAGTTCTTC.

The genes are TRBV2 and TRBJ1-6; TRBD1 is a possible D gene (6 bases). This CDR3 region has 16 residues. CDR1 is SNHLY and CDR2 is FYNNEI in the germline V gene. Deletions cut 2 bases from V and 10 bases from J, with 18 bases between. The DNA of the CDR3 is TGTGCCAGCAGTGAATTTGGGTCAGGGGTTGGCTCACCCCTCCACTTT. Its translation: CASSEFGSGVGSPLHF.

The rearrangement links TRBV4-1 to TRBJ2-7, with 13 bases aligning to TRBD2. CDR1 and CDR2 (germline): MGHRA, YSYEKL. CDR3 length: 16 residues. J gave up 3 bases and V 3 bases, and 5 bases lay outside the gene matches. CDR3 region: CASSQTGTSGVYEQYF. CDR3 DNA sequence: TGCGCCAGCAGCCAGACCGGGACTAGCGGGGTCTACGAGCAGTACTTC.

V usage is TRBV10-2 and J usage is TRBJ1-4; possibly TRBD1 for D (6 bases). CDR3 size: 15 residues. Germline CDR1 reads WSHSY; CDR2 reads SAAADI. Trimming took off 6 bases at V and 6 bases at J, with 17 bases between the two ends. CDR3 coding DNA: TGCGCCAGCAGCCCCTGGACAGCTACGGATGAAAAACTGTTTTTT. Its translation is CASSPWTATDEKLFF.

This clone was seen only a few times. The V and J genes are TRBV6-4 and TRBJ2-3; 11 bases fit TRBD2. The CDR3 sequence is 16 residues long. J gave up 2 bases and V 3 bases, and 4 bases lay outside the gene matches. Germline V gene data show CDR1 as MRHNA and CDR2 as SNTAGT. CDR3 bases: TGTGCCAGCAGTGAAACTAGCGGGGGCCCCACAGATACGCAGTATTTT. This encodes CASSETSGGPTDTQYF.

This chain connects TRBV18 to TRBJ2-1; 7 bases are shared with TRBD1. The junction had 8 bases not matched to a gene; V was cut back by 3 bases and J by 3 bases. CDR1 and CDR2 (germline): KGHSH, LQKENI. This CDR3 comprises 16 residues. The CDR3 coding sequence is TGTGCCAGCTCACCGGGAAGGGACAGTTACTACAATGAGCAGTTCTTC. This codes for CASSPGRDSYYNEQFF.

J is TRBJ1-1 and V is TRBV5-1, with 8 bases aligning to TRBD1. Germline CDR1 reads SGHRS; CDR2 reads YFSETQ. CDR3 length equals 14 residues. V shed 4 bases and J 5 bases; nucleotides not matched to a gene: 7. CDR3 sequence (DNA): TGCGCCAGCAGCGTAGGACAGGGCTGGACTGAAGCTTTCTTT. Translation gives CASSVGQGWTEAFF.

This clone was seen just once. J is TRBJ1-2 and V is TRBV4-1, with TRBD1 matching 12 bases. This CDR3 region has 16 residues. V dropped 5 bases and J dropped 6; count of bases not matched to a gene: 10. Looked up from germline, CDR1 is MGHRA and CDR2 is YSYEKL. CDR3: CASSAPGQGARDGYTF. The CDR3 DNA reads as TGCGCCAGCAGCGCTCCGGGACAGGGGGCAAGGGATGGCTACACCTTC.

V gene TRBV28 combines with J gene TRBJ2-7; maybe TRBD2 (5 bases). V lost 7 bases to trimming and J lost 0 bases, with 10 bases between them. Per the germline V gene, CDR1 is MDHEN and CDR2 is SYDVKM. CDR3 length: 13 amino acids. The CDR3 coding sequence is TGTGCCAGCAAAGGACTTCACTCCTACGAGCAGTACTTC. Its translation: CASKGLHSYEQYF.

V usage is TRBV27 and J usage is TRBJ1-2, with TRBD1 identical over 8 bases. Looked up from germline, CDR1 is MNHEY and CDR2 is SMNVEV (reference sequence). The trim removed 6 bases at V and 8 bases at J, leaving 5 bases unmatched. This CDR3 comprises 12 residues. CDR3 sequence: CASRRTGTGYTF. The CDR3 region has the DNA TGTGCCAGCAGGAGGACAGGGACCGGCTACACCTTC.

This chain uses TRBV11-3 with TRBJ2-3; 16 nucleotides agree with TRBD2. The V gene's germline CDR1 is SGHNT and CDR2 YENEEA. CDR3 length equals 17 residues. J was trimmed by 5 bases and V by 5 bases; bases with no gene match: 7. The CDR3 DNA sequence: TGTGCCAGCAGCCCGGGACTAGCGGGAGGGTTGGTAGATACGCAGTATTTT. Amino acids: CASSPGLAGGLVDTQYF. Complete variable domain (other parts from reference TRBV11-3 and TRBJ2-3): EAGVVQSPRYKIIEKKQPVAFWCNPISGHNTLYWYLQNLGQGPELLIRYENEEAVDDSQLPKDRFSAERLKGVDSTLKIQPAELGDSAVYLCASSPGLAGGLVDTQYFGPGTRLTVL.

This sequence joins TRBV28 and TRBJ2-1; D gene uncertain. The CDR3 sequence is 13 residues long. Germline lookup yields CDR1 MDHEN and CDR2 SYDVKM. Between the trimmed V and J ends, which lost 3 bases and 8 bases, there was a span of 11 bases. In DNA form, the CDR3 reads TGTGCCAGCAGTTTTTCGAGCGTGTATGAGCAGTTCTTC. It translates to CASSFSSVYEQFF.

The chain recombines TRBV12-3 or TRBV12-4 with TRBJ2-5; TRBD2 is a possible D gene (6 bases). V was cut by 5 bases and J by 7 bases, with 14 bases left in between. The CDR3 consists of 13 residues. CDR3 amino acids: CASSPGAGRTQYF. The CDR3 region has the DNA TGTGCCAGCAGTCCCGGGGCGGGGCGGACCCAGTACTTC.

In regard to this clone: In the same sample, other DNA sequences code for this CDR3. The chain has TRBV9 and TRBJ1-1; D ambiguous. V was clipped by 0 bases and J by 0 bases, with 3 bases between them. CDR1 is SGDLS and CDR2 is YYNGEE in the germline V gene. The CDR3 is 13 residues long. CDR3 residues: CASSVAVNTEAFF. The CDR3 DNA is TGTGCCAGCAGCGTAGCAGTGAACACTGAAGCTTTCTTT. The full variable domain, completed using reference TRBV9 and TRBJ1-1, is DSGVTQTPKHLITATGQRVTLRCSPRSGDLSVYWYQQSLDQGLQFLIQYYNGEERAKGNILERFSAQQFPDLHSELNLSSLELGDSALYFCASSVAVNTEAFFGQGTRLTVV.

This clone was seen more than once but under ten times. The V gene is TRBV30, the J gene TRBJ1-2; D perhaps matches TRBD1 (5 bases). CDR1 and CDR2 from the germline V gene are GTSNPN and SVGIG (reference sequence). V shed 0 bases and J shed 4 bases, with 18 bases lying between them. The CDR3 has 16 residues. The CDR3 region is CAWSVLKAGFPYGYTF. The DNA for the CDR3 is TGTGCCTGGAGTGTACTGAAGGCAGGGTTCCCCTATGGCTACACCTTC.

The chain combines TRBV7-2 with TRBJ1-5, with D possibly being TRBD1 (5 bases). The CDR3 covers 16 residues. V gave up 5 bases and J gave up 4 bases, with 18 bases separating them. Per germline, CDR1 SGHTA and CDR2 FQGNSA. The CDR3 DNA reads TGTGCCAGCAGCCGTGGGGCCCAGGGTACAAATCAGCCCCAGCATTTT. Translating it yields CASSRGAQGTNQPQHF.

The CDR3 here is CATQGLIDTIYF. The CDR3 DNA reads as TGTGCCACCCAAGGACTTATAGACACCATATATTTT. The chain joins TRBV6-5 to TRBJ1-3; D uncertain. CDR3 length equals 12 residues. V was clipped by 10 bases and J by 8 bases, with 15 bases between them. Germline CDR1 is MNHEY and CDR2 is SVGAGI.

This chain connects TRBV9 to TRBJ2-1; D gene unclear. Germline CDR1 SGDLS, CDR2 YYNGEE. The V and J ends lost 0 bases and 5 bases respectively, with 6 bases between them. The CDR3 extends over 13 amino acids. In DNA, the CDR3 is TGTGCCAGCAGCGTAGAACTAAACAATGAGCAGTTCTTC. Protein: CASSVELNNEQFF.

The chain has TRBV5-1 and TRBJ1-1; TRBD1 matches at 7 bases. The germline gives CDR1 SGHRS, CDR2 YFSETQ. CDR3 length equals 12 residues. The junction had 5 bases not matched to a gene; V was cut back by 3 bases and J by 9 bases. CDR3: CASSSGQVKAFF. The CDR3 region has the DNA TGCGCCAGCAGCTCCGGACAGGTGAAAGCTTTCTTT. Together with reference TRBV5-1 and TRBJ1-1, the CDR3 gives the full variable domain: KAGVTQTPRYLIKTRGQQVTLSCSPISGHRSVSWYQQTPGQGLQFLFEYFSETQRNKGNFPGRFSGRQFSNSRSEMNVSTLELGDSALYLCASSSGQVKAFFGQGTRLTVV.

A note on this clone: The sample holds other DNA sequences that translate to the same CDR3. This sequence joins TRBV9 and TRBJ2-3, with unresolved D. In germline, CDR1 is SGDLS, CDR2 YYNGEE. The V gene lost 0 bases and the J gene lost 0 bases, with 5 bases spanning the gap. The CDR3 extends over 14 amino acids. CDR3 coding DNA: TGTGCCAGCAGCGTAGGGCTCAGCACAGATACGCAGTATTTT. It yields the protein CASSVGLSTDTQYF.